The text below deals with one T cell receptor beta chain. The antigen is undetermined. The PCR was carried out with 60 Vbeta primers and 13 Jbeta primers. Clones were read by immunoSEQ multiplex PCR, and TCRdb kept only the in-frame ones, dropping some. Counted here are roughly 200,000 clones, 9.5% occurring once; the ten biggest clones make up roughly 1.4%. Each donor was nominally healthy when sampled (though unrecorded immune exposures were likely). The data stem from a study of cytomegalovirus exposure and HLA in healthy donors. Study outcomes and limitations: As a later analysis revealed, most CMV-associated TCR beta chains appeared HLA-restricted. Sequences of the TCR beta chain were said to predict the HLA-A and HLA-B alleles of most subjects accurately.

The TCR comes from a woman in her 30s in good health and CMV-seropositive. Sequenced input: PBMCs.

CDR3 sequence: CASTATGAGANVLTF. Here the CDR3 DNA reads TGCGCCAGCACCGCGACGGGGGCTGGGGCCAACGTCCTGACTTTC. The chain recombines TRBV5-1 with TRBJ2-6; a weak D match, TRBD2 (6 bases). V was cut by 6 bases and J by 2 bases, with 12 bases left in between. CDR1 SGHRS and CDR2 YFSETQ come from the germline V gene. This CDR3 spans 15 amino acids.